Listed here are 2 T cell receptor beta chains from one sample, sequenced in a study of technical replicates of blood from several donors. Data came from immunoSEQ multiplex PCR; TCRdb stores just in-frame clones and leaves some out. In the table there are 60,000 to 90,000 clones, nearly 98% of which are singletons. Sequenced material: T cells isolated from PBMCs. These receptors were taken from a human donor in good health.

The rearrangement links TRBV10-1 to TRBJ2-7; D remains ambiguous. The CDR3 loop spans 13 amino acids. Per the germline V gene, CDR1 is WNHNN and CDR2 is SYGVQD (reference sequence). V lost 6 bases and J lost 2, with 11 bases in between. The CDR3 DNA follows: TGCGCCAGCAGCCCCGAGGCAGCCTACGAGCAGTACTTC. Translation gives CASSPEAAYEQYF.

CDR3 bases: TGTGCCAGCAGCTCTGGACTAGCGAAACAAGAGACCCAGTACTTC. The encoded protein is CASSSGLAKQETQYF. The chain has TRBV7-9 and TRBJ2-5, with 9 bases aligning to TRBD2. Germline V gene lookup returns CDR1 SEHNR and CDR2 FQNEAQ (reference sequence). The CDR3 extends over 15 amino acids. Trimming took 4 bases from V and 2 from J; bases not matched to a gene: 5.